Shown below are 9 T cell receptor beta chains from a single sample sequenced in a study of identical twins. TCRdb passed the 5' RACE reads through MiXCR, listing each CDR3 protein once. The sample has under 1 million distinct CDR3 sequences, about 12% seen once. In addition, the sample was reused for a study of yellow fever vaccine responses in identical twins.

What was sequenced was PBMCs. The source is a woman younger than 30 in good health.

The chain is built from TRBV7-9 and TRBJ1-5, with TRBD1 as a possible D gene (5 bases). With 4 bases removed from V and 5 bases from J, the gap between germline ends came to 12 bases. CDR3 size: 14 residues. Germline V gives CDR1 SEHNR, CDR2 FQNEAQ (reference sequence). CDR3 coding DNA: TGTGCCAGCAGCTCAAGGACAAGCGATCAGCCCCAGCATTTT. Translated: CASSSRTSDQPQHF.

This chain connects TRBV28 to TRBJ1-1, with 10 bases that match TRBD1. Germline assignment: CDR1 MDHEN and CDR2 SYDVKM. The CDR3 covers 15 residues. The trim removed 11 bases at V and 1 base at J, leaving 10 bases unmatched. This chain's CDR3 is CAGVGGDRGNTEAFF. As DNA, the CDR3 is TGTGCCGGCGTGGGGGGGGACAGGGGGAACACTGAAGCTTTCTTT.

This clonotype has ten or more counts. The CDR3 loop is CATSDLGLAGVYEQFF. CDR3 nucleotide sequence: TGTGCCACCAGTGATTTAGGGCTAGCGGGCGTCTATGAGCAGTTCTTC. The J gene is TRBJ2-1, the V gene TRBV24-1, with 8 bases lining up with TRBD2. The CDR3 consists of 16 residues. V was pared by 1 base and J by 8 bases, with 9 bases of the junction left unmatched. Looked up from germline, CDR1 is KGHDR and CDR2 is SFDVKD.

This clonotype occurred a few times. In DNA form, the CDR3 reads TGTGCCAGCGCGAGGGCCCCAAGCTACAATGAGCAGTTCTTC. Residues: CASARAPSYNEQFF. The V call is TRBV6-1, the J call TRBJ2-1; TRBD2 is a possible D gene (5 bases). CDR3 length: 14 amino acids. CDR1 and CDR2 from the germline V gene are MNHNS and SASEGT. V was pared by 8 bases and J by 3 bases, with 14 bases between.

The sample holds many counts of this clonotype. The CDR3 protein is CASSAKPNTGELFF. In nucleotides, the CDR3 is TGTGCCAGCAGTGCAAAGCCAAACACCGGGGAGCTGTTTTTT. The genes are TRBV6-1 and TRBJ2-2; no definite D call. The CDR3 consists of 14 residues. Trimming removed 4 bases from V and 2 bases from J, with 8 bases in between. Germline loops: CDR1 MNHNS, CDR2 SASEGT.

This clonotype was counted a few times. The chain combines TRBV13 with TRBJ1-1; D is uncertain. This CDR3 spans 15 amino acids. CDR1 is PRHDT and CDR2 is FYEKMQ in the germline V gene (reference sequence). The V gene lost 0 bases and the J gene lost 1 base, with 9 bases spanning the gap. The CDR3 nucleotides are TGTGCCAGCAGCTTAGGTCCAGTTCGGAACACTGAAGCTTTCTTT. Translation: CASSLGPVRNTEAFF.

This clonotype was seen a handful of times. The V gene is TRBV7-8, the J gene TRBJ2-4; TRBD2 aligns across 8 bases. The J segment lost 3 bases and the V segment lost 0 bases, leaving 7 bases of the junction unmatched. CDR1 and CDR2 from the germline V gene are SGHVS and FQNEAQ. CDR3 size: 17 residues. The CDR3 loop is CASSLARASGLKNIQYF. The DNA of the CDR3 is TGTGCCAGCAGCTTAGCGAGGGCTAGCGGGCTCAAAAACATTCAGTACTTC.

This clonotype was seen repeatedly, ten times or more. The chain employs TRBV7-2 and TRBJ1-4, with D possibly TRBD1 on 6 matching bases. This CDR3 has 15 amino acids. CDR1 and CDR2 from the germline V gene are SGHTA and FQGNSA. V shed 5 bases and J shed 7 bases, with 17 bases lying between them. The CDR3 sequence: CASSRGGAEGEKLFF. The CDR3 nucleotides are TGTGCCAGCAGCCGCGGGGGGGCGGAAGGTGAAAAACTGTTTTTT.

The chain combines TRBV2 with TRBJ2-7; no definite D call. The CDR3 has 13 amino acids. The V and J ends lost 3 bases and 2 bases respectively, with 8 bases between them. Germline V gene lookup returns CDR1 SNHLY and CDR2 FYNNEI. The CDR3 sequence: CASSDGQTYEQYF. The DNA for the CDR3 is TGTGCCAGCAGTGATGGGCAGACCTACGAGCAGTACTTC.